This entry is about one T cell receptor (beta chain). The target antigen is unknown. The sample is drawn from a study of CD8+ T cells in alopecia areata. Study-wide points: Mice showed TCR sharing more clearly than patients did, possibly owing to HLA. More clonal than normal scalp was lesional scalp, particularly alopecia totalis/universalis. Scalp sample sequencing also detects resident alphabeta T cells of normal skin.

RNA was isolated and reverse transcribed to cDNA, the sequencing template. Sequenced by immunoSEQ multiplex PCR; TCRdb stores in-frame clones only, minus some. The data contain some 150,000 clones, roughly 60% of them singletons. The authors sorted CD4+ and CD8+ T cells from PBMCs. The V gene's germline CDR1 is SGDLS and CDR2 YYNGEE. The CDR3 is 14 amino acids. The V end lost 0 bases, the J end lost 8 bases, and 14 bases lay between the germline ends. What was sequenced was CD8+ T cells sorted from blood. The clonotype was recovered from a human donor in good health. V is TRBV9 and J is TRBJ1-2; no reliable D call. CDR3 region: CASSVDWPAWGYTF. Written as DNA, the CDR3 is TGTGCCAGCAGCGTAGACTGGCCTGCCTGGGGCTACACCTTC.